This TCR beta chain came from a study of beta chain features in type 1 diabetes. Broader study findings: In all four CD4+ subsets, TCRB CDR3 length was significantly, moderately reduced in type 1 diabetes. Junctions at VDJ sites from type 1 diabetes patients had fewer insertions and more deletions.

Heparinised blood was drawn once per donor, averaging about 0.11 L. CD45RO/CCR7/CD25/CD127/CD95/CD27 separated CD4+ naive, central memory, regulatory and stem cell-like memory cells by sorting. Reverse transcription of all isolated RNA meant that expressed TCRB transcripts were sequenced. Profiled with immunoSEQ multiplex PCR; TCRdb holds only in-frame clones, not every one. The sample includes about 28,000 clones, around 60% of them seen just once. Germline values: CDR1 LNHDA, CDR2 SQIVND (reference sequence). V was pared by 5 bases and J by 4 bases, with 12 bases between. CDR3 length: 14 residues. As regards this clone: What it recognizes is unknown.

Sequencing was carried out using Tregs from blood. The sequence came from a woman under 40 with type 1 diabetes. V gene TRBV19 combines with J gene TRBJ1-5; D may be TRBD1 (5 bases). In DNA, the CDR3 is TGTGCCAGTAGTTCATCGGGGGGTAATCAGCCCCAGCATTTT. Protein product: CASSSSGGNQPQHF.